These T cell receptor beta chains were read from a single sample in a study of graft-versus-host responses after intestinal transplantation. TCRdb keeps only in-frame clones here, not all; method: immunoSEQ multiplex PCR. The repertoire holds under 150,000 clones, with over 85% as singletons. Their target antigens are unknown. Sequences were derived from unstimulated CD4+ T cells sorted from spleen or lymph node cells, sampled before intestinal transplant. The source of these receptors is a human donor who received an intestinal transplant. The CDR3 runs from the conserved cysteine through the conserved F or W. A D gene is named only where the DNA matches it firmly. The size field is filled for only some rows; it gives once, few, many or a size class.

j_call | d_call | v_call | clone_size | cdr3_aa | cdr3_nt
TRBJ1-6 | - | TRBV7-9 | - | CASSFGNYNSPLHF | TGTGCCAGCAGCTTTGGGAACTATAATTCACCCCTCCACTTT
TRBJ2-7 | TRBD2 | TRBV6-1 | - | CASYASGAYEQYF | TGTGCCAGCTACGCTAGCGGGGCCTACGAGCAGTACTTC
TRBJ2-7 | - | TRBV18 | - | CASSPLSPYEQYF | TGTGCCAGCTCACCACTCTCCCCTTACGAGCAGTACTTC
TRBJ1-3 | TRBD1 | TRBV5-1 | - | CASSLTGVGGNTIYF | TGCGCCAGCAGCCTCACAGGGGTTGGTGGAAACACCATATATTTT
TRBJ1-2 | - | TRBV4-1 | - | CASSLPGTNYGYTF | TGCGCCAGCAGCCTTCCGGGGACAAACTATGGCTACACCTTC
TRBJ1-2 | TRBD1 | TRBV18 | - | CASSPGQDYGYTF | TGTGCCAGCTCACCGGGACAGGACTATGGCTACACCTTC
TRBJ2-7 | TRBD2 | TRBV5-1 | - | CASSLASSGAYEQYF | TGCGCCAGCAGCTTGGCTTCCAGCGGGGCTTACGAGCAGTACTTC
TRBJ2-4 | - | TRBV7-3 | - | CASSTAPWGIQYF | TGTGCCAGCAGCACAGCACCGTGGGGGATCCAGTACTTC
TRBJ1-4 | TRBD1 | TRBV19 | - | CASAKTPGQGISEKLFF | TGTGCCAGTGCAAAGACCCCGGGACAGGGCATTAGTGAAAAACTGTTTTTT
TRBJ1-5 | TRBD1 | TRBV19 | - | CASSIDGAGGQPQHF | TGTGCCAGTAGTATAGACGGGGCAGGGGGTCAGCCCCAGCATTTT
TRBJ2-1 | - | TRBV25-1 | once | CASRVAAGEQFF | TGTGCCAGCAGAGTGGCTGCGGGGGAGCAGTTCTTC
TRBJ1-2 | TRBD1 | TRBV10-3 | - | CAISAGTGSGYTF | TGTGCCATCAGCGCCGGGACAGGGAGTGGCTACACCTTC
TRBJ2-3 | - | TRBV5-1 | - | CASSFSGGFTDTQYF | TGCGCCAGCAGCTTTTCGGGGGGCTTCACAGATACGCAGTATTTT
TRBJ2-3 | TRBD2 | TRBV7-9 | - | CASSSGTSVDTQYF | TGTGCCAGCAGCTCCGGGACTAGCGTAGATACGCAGTATTTT
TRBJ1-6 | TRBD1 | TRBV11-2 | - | CASSLEGQYNSPLHF | TGTGCCAGCAGCTTAGAGGGACAGTATAATTCACCCCTCCACTTT
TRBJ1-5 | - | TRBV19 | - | CASSIDGGYNQPQHF | TGTGCCAGTAGTATAGATGGCGGGTACAATCAGCCCCAGCATTTT
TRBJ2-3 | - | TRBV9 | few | CASSVSPSTDTQYF | TGTGCCAGCAGCGTTTCTCCCAGCACAGATACGCAGTATTTT
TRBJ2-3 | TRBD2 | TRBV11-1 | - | CASSLSVGGGGLIDTQYF | TGTGCCAGCAGCTTATCGGTCGGTGGCGGGGGGCTAATAGATACGCAGTATTTT
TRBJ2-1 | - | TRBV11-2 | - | CASSSGLTPNEQFF | TGTGCCAGCAGCTCCGGCCTGACCCCCAATGAGCAGTTCTTC
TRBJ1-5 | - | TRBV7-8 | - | CASSAQEVGQPQHF | TGTGCCAGCAGCGCACAGGAGGTTGGTCAGCCCCAGCATTTT
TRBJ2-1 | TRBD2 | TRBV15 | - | CATSRASGGVQFF | TGTGCCACCAGCAGAGCTAGCGGGGGGGTTCAGTTCTTC
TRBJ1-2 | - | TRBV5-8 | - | CASSLARGYGYTF | TGTGCCAGCAGCTTGGCTCGGGGGTATGGCTACACCTTC
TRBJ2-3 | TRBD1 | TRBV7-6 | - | CASTRWGQGTDTQYF | TGTGCCAGCACCCGATGGGGACAGGGCACAGATACGCAGTATTTT
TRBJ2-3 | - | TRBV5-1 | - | CASSLEGRVEDTQYF | TGCGCCAGCAGCTTGGAGGGCAGGGTGGAAGATACGCAGTATTTT
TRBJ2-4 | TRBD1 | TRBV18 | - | CASSPPLGQGENIQYF | TGTGCCAGCTCACCACCGCTGGGCCAGGGGGAAAACATTCAGTACTTC
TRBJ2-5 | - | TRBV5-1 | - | CASSLSPHKETQYF | TGCGCCAGCAGCTTGTCTCCCCACAAAGAGACCCAGTACTTC
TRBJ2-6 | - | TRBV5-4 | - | CASRPSLAPTSGANVLTF | TGTGCCAGCAGACCCTCCCTAGCGCCCACCTCTGGGGCCAACGTCCTGACTTTC
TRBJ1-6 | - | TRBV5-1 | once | CASSLGGTATYNSPLHF | TGCGCCAGCAGCTTGGGCGGAACAGCAACTTATAATTCACCCCTCCACTTT
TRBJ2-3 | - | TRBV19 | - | CASSIWQGGTQYF | TGTGCCAGTAGTATATGGCAAGGAGGGACGCAGTATTTT
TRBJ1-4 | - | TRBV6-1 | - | CASSEALLPEKLFF | TGTGCCAGCAGTGAAGCGCTTCTTCCAGAAAAACTGTTTTTT
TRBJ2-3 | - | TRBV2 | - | CAANRQGAGGTDTQYF | TGTGCCGCCAACAGGCAGGGGGCGGGGGGAACAGATACGCAGTATTTT
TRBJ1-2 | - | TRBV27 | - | CASSNQGTRGYTF | TGTGCCAGCAGTAACCAGGGGACCCGAGGCTACACCTTC
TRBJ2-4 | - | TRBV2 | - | CASSPKGTSRGGNIQYF | TGTGCCAGCAGTCCAAAGGGAACGAGCAGAGGGGGAAACATTCAGTACTTC